This T cell receptor beta chain was retrieved from a study of T-cell memory formation after mild COVID-19. Points from the study as a whole: Memory cells collected pre-infection included some clones that later responded, suggesting cross-reactive memory joined. A second wave expanding day 15 to 37 was CD4+-biased; contracting clones were balanced. Shrinking CD4+ clones were chiefly CM and EM; CD8+ ones were chiefly EMRA.

The TCR alpha and TCR beta cDNA libraries, bearing sample barcodes and UMIs, were generated by 5'RACE using constant-segment primers. A single record per CDR3 protein comes from TCRdb applying MiXCR to the 5' RACE reads. The repertoire holds roughly 150,000 distinct CDR3 sequences, with approximately 13% as singletons. The CDR3 extends over 15 amino acids. This clonotype was seen a few times. Its cognate antigen is unknown. A read error may account for a junction end that differs from germline. The sequencing sample was made of PBMCs or a T cell subset sorted from them (not recorded which). The receptor's source is a man aged 18 to 29 who had mild COVID-19 (a few samples of this study predate the infection). Cell type and time point are not known. V usage is TRBV12-3 or TRBV12-4 and J usage is TRBJ2-2, with 9 nucleotides matching TRBD2. The DNA for the CDR3 is TGTGCCAGCAGATTAGCGGGGGCCTTCACCGGGGAGCTGTTTTTT. It yields the protein CASRLAGAFTGELFF.